Listed here are 3 T cell receptor beta chains from one sample, sequenced in a study of T cell repertoires in cytomegalovirus infection. TCRdb used MiXCR to reprocess the reads, holding one entry per CDR3 protein. The sample includes fewer than 1,000,000 distinct CDR3 sequences, roughly a third seen only once; the top ten take 13%. For these TCRs, the target antigens are not known. The specimen comprised cultured CD8+ T cells from PBMCs, sampled from culture after CMV antigen stimulation. The receptors stem from a human donor in good health (CMV status not recorded). Some clones in this sample may be carry-over from other donors' samples.

V usage is TRBV20-1 and J usage is TRBJ1-2, with 8 bases matching TRBD1. In germline, CDR1 is DFQATT, CDR2 SNEGSKA (reference sequence). The CDR3 spans 15 residues. V trimming: 6 bases; J trimming: 3 bases; junction bases outside the gene matches: 12. CDR3 sequence (DNA): TGCAGTGCCAGAAAGCCGGGACAGGAGGACTATGGCTACACCTTC. Its translation: CSARKPGQEDYGYTF.

This chain connects TRBV10-3 to TRBJ1-4; D ambiguous. CDR1 and CDR2 from the germline V gene are ENHRY and SYGVKD. The CDR3 length is 16 residues. Trimming removed 0 bases from V and 6 bases from J, with 14 bases in between. The CDR3 bases are TGTGCCATCAGTGAGTCTGGCCGCTACTTGGATGAAAAACTGTTTTTT. It codes for CAISESGRYLDEKLFF.

This clonotype appeared a few times. This chain uses TRBV5-6 with TRBJ2-1; D is perhaps TRBD1 (5 bases). Germline lookup yields CDR1 SGHDT and CDR2 YYEEEE. Trimming stripped 0 bases from V and 0 bases from J, with 22 bases between. The CDR3 totals 20 residues. The CDR3: CASSLAYKGPGLSSYNEQFF. The CDR3 coding sequence is TGTGCCAGCAGCTTGGCCTACAAGGGGCCAGGTCTGAGCTCCTACAATGAGCAGTTCTTC.